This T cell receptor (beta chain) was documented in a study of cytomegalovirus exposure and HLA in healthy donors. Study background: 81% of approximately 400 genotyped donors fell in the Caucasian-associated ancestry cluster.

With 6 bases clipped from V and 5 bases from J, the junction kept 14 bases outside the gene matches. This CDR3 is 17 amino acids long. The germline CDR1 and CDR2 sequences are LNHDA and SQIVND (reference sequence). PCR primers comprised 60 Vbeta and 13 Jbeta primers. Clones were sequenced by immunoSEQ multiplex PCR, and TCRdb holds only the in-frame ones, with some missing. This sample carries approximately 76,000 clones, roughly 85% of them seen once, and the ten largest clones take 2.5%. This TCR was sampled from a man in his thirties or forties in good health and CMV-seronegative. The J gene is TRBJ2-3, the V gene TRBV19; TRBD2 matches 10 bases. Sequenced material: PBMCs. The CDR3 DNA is TGTGCCAGTAGCACCGCCGAGCTAGCGGGAGATAAAGATACGCAGTATTTT. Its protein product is CASSTAELAGDKDTQYF.